This TCR beta chain was identified in a study of blood T cell repertoires in COVID-19. The overall study: The United States, Italy and Spain supplied acute and convalescent COVID-19 samples. PBMCs, B-cell-depleted T cells, or T cells provided the cDNA or gDNA that made up the material.

The germline V gene encodes CDR1 MNHEY and CDR2 SMNVEV (reference sequence). The CDR3 spans 12 residues. V lost 2 bases and J 7 bases, leaving 7 bases between the germline ends. Seattle enrolled patients during active infection and tracked them longitudinally. The table came from immunoSEQ multiplex PCR; TCRdb's copy has only in-frame clones and leaves some out. The data contain roughly 500,000 clones, approximately 92% of them singletons. This receptor was identified in a man aged 18 to 30 with COVID-19, enrolled during active disease. Sequencing was carried out using peripheral blood. The chain employs TRBV27 and TRBJ2-3; no reliable D call. This chain's CDR3 is CASSLPRYTQYF. CDR3 DNA sequence: TGTGCCAGCAGTTTACCCCGGTATACGCAGTATTTT.